This T cell receptor (beta chain) was identified during a study of shared clonotypes between healthy human individuals. Study-level background: The plates for each donor numbered three CD4 naive, three CD4 memory, two CD8 naive and one CD8 memory.

The V gene's germline CDR1 is LGHNA and CDR2 YSLEER. The length of the CDR3 is 15 residues. The V gene end was trimmed by 3 bases and the J gene end by 5 bases; junction bases not matched to a gene: 6. Original processing notes: ImmunoSEQ output lacked quality scores and full-length reads, limiting matched filtering. The repertoire was sequenced with immunoSEQ multiplex PCR; TCRdb's copy has only in-frame clones and lacks some. The V and J calls and clone size were taken over from that table, and D and trimming were inferred from the DNA. This table has about 580,000 clones, roughly 98% appearing once. CD45RO-negative, CCR7-positively selected cells formed the naive CD8 fraction, excluding terminally differentiated effector memory CD45RA+ cells.

The clonotype was recovered from a man aged 25-45 years in good health. The chain combines TRBV4-3 with TRBJ1-1; 10 bases match TRBD1. Sequencing was performed on naive CD8+ T cells sorted from blood. The CDR3 spells CASSQMTGGFTEAFF. The CDR3, as DNA: TGCGCCAGCAGCCAGATGACAGGGGGCTTTACTGAAGCTTTCTTT.